Listed here are 21 T cell receptor beta chains from one sample, sequenced in a study of T-cell memory formation after mild COVID-19. TCRdb re-analysed the 5' RACE reads in MiXCR, keeping a single row per CDR3 protein. Among 550,000 to 600,000 distinct CDR3 sequences listed, 15% to 20% were seen once. The sample comprised PBMCs or a T cell subset sorted from them (not recorded which). These receptors were taken from an adult woman who had mild COVID-19 (a few samples of this study predate the infection). Cell type and time point are not known.

This clonotype came up a few times. The rearrangement uses TRBV27 and TRBJ2-1, with 8 positions matching TRBD1. This CDR3 contains 12 residues. V lost 5 bases to trimming and J lost 8 bases; unmatched junction nucleotides: 2. Germline V gene data show CDR1 as MNHEY and CDR2 as SMNVEV (reference sequence). CDR3 amino acids: CASSGQGHEQFF. CDR3 sequence (DNA): TGTGCCAGCAGTGGACAGGGCCATGAGCAGTTCTTC.

This clonotype was detected only a few times. The chain couples TRBV5-1 to TRBJ2-2; the match to TRBD1 covers 7 bases. In germline, CDR1 is SGHRS, CDR2 YFSETQ. The CDR3 loop spans 16 amino acids. V shed 7 bases and J 0 bases; nucleotides not matched to a gene: 9. The CDR3 is CASAPQQGPNTGELFF. DNA of the CDR3: TGCGCCAGCGCACCTCAACAGGGGCCGAACACCGGGGAGCTGTTTTTT.

This clonotype has a handful of counts. V usage is TRBV27 and J usage is TRBJ2-1; D is perhaps TRBD1 or TRBD2 (5 bases each). V was trimmed by 0 bases and J by 4 bases, leaving 13 bases between them. CDR1 and CDR2 from the germline V gene are MNHEY and SMNVEV (reference sequence). CDR3 length equals 16 residues. In nucleotides, the CDR3 is TGTGCCAGCAGTTTATCCGGGTGGGGGAATTACAATGAGCAGTTCTTC. Translated, it gives CASSLSGWGNYNEQFF.

In this sample, this clonotype turned up a few times. V gene TRBV12-5 combines with J gene TRBJ2-2; the D call may be TRBD1 or TRBD2 (5 bases each). V lost 0 bases and J 6 bases, leaving 14 bases between the germline ends. CDR3 length: 16 residues. Germline V gene sequence: CDR1 LGHNT, CDR2 FRNRAP. For the CDR3, the DNA is TGTGCTAGTGGTTTGGTACGGGACGGCCCAGCCGGGGAGCTGTTTTTT. This gives the protein CASGLVRDGPAGELFF.

This clonotype was observed a few times. This chain connects TRBV12-3 or TRBV12-4 to TRBJ1-2, with 12 nucleotides matching TRBD1. After removal of 5 bases from V and 5 bases from J, the junction contained 24 bases not matched to a gene. The CDR3 spans 21 residues. Written as DNA, the CDR3 is TGTGCCAGCAGTCTATACCAACTCCCCGGGACAGGGGGCGCAAATGGTTATGGCTACACCTTC. Amino acids: CASSLYQLPGTGGANGYGYTF.

The table lists this clonotype with a few counts. This chain links TRBV10-3 with TRBJ1-2; a weak D match, TRBD1 (5 bases). Germline CDR1 is ENHRY and CDR2 is SYGVKD. This CDR3 has 16 amino acids. V was shortened by 1 base and J by 6 bases, with 18 bases between the two germline ends. The CDR3 DNA follows: TGTGCCATCAGTGAGTTTCAGGGCCGAGGAGGGGATGGCTACACCTTC. This encodes CAISEFQGRGGDGYTF.

This clonotype occurred a few times. CDR3 DNA sequence: TGTGCCAGCAGTTACAGGGGTAGCGGGCGCTACAATGAGCAGTTCTTC. As protein: CASSYRGSGRYNEQFF. This sequence joins TRBV6-5 and TRBJ2-1; 7 positions match TRBD2. With V trimmed by 2 bases and J by 3 bases, 7 bases remained unmatched. The germline gives CDR1 MNHEY, CDR2 SVGAGI. CDR3 length equals 16 residues.

The rearrangement uses TRBV4-1 and TRBJ2-3; D not certain. Germline V CDR1 and CDR2: MGHRA, YSYEKL. Trimming removed 3 bases at V and 7 bases at J, with 8 bases between. The CDR3 spans 12 residues. In DNA form, the CDR3 reads TGCGCCAGCAGCCACCCCGTGCATACGCAGTATTTT. Translating gives CASSHPVHTQYF.

V and J are TRBV29-1 and TRBJ2-5, with D perhaps TRBD1 (5 bases). V was pared by 8 bases and J by 1 base, with 14 bases between. This CDR3 is built from 13 residues. Germline CDR1 SQVTM, CDR2 ANQGSEA. CDR3 region: CSLIDSIQETQYF. CDR3 DNA sequence: TGCAGCCTCATAGACAGTATCCAAGAGACCCAGTACTTC.

This chain joins TRBV5-4 and TRBJ2-7, with 8 bases matching TRBD1. Unmatched junction bases numbered 6, after V lost 3 bases and J lost 4 bases. Germline values: CDR1 SGHNT, CDR2 YYREEE (reference sequence). The CDR3 runs to 14 residues. The CDR3 DNA reads TGTGCCAGCAGCTCCCGCGGACAGGGTTACGAGCAGTACTTC. Its translation is CASSSRGQGYEQYF.

The chain links TRBV12-3 or TRBV12-4 to TRBJ1-2; maybe TRBD1 (6 bases). With 5 bases removed from V and 8 bases from J, the gap between germline ends came to 21 bases. CDR3 length: 15 amino acids. The chain's CDR3 is CASSDPIRGVGGYTF. In DNA form, the CDR3 reads TGTGCCAGCAGTGACCCGATCAGGGGTGTAGGCGGCTACACCTTC.

The chain uses TRBV9 and TRBJ2-5; 11 positions match TRBD2. V was clipped by 1 base and J by 2 bases; unmatched bases: 10. Germline CDR1 and CDR2: SGDLS and YYNGEE. The CDR3 sequence is 18 residues long. The CDR3 sequence is CASSVLAGGPDPQETQYF. CDR3 DNA: TGTGCCAGCAGCGTACTAGCGGGGGGACCCGACCCGCAAGAGACCCAGTACTTC.

The chain recombines TRBV15 with TRBJ2-7; D gene unclear. The CDR3 sequence is 14 residues long. Between the trimmed V and J ends, which lost 1 base and 0 bases, there was a span of 7 bases. Germline V gene data show CDR1 as LNHNV and CDR2 as YYDKDF (reference sequence). The CDR3 loop reads CATSRGASSYEQYF. CDR3 coding DNA: TGTGCCACCAGCAGAGGGGCGAGCTCCTACGAGCAGTACTTC.

This clonotype was seen a few times. The V call is TRBV20-1, the J call TRBJ2-7; 8 bases line up with TRBD2. V trimming: 4 bases; J trimming: 3 bases; junction bases outside the gene matches: 5. This CDR3 contains 13 residues. Germline CDR1 DFQATT, CDR2 SNEGSKA (reference sequence). The CDR3 spells CSANQRGSYEQYF. The CDR3 DNA reads as TGCAGTGCTAACCAGCGGGGGAGCTACGAGCAGTACTTC.

The chain recombines TRBV11-2 with TRBJ2-1, with D perhaps TRBD1 (5 bases). Germline V gene data show CDR1 as SGHAT and CDR2 as FQNNGV. V lost 1 base and J 4 bases, leaving 14 bases between the germline ends. The CDR3 totals 16 residues. The CDR3: CASSLVAGWGYNEQFF. For the CDR3, the DNA is TGTGCCAGCAGCTTAGTAGCAGGGTGGGGTTACAATGAGCAGTTCTTC.

V usage is TRBV3-1 and J usage is TRBJ2-5, with D perhaps matching TRBD2 (6 bases). The CDR3 runs to 16 residues. Germline values: CDR1 LGHDT, CDR2 YNNKEL (reference sequence). V lost 5 bases and J 0 bases, leaving 16 bases between the germline ends. CDR3 in DNA: TGTGCCAGCAGCACACAGCGGGCGGGCTACCAAGAGACCCAGTACTTC. Residues: CASSTQRAGYQETQYF.

This clonotype appeared a few times. The chain combines TRBV3-1 with TRBJ2-1, with 8 bases lining up with TRBD1. The length of the CDR3 is 13 residues. J lost 8 bases, V lost 5 bases, and 5 bases had no gene match. The V gene's germline CDR1 is LGHDT and CDR2 YNNKEL (reference sequence). DNA of the CDR3: TGTGCCAGCAGCTGGGACAGGAGATATGAGCAGTTCTTC. Residues: CASSWDRRYEQFF.

The chain has TRBV7-9 and TRBJ2-7; the match to TRBD1 covers 7 bases. Germline assignment: CDR1 SEHNR and CDR2 FQNEAQ (reference sequence). The CDR3 has 13 residues. V lost 7 bases and J lost 4; bases outside the gene matches: 7. CDR3 region: CASTFARGYEQYF. The CDR3 DNA sequence: TGTGCCAGCACCTTCGCCAGGGGGTACGAGCAGTACTTC.

This clonotype was seen a handful of times. The chain links TRBV12-3 or TRBV12-4 to TRBJ2-7, with a tentative D call TRBD1 (5 bases). This CDR3 contains 14 residues. Trimming removed 6 bases from V and 3 bases from J, with 15 bases in between. The CDR3 here is CASSSGFSVYEQYF. The DNA for the CDR3 is TGTGCCAGCAGCTCAGGGTTTTCCGTCTACGAGCAGTACTTC.

The chain combines TRBV13 with TRBJ1-2; unclear D gene. Germline V gives CDR1 PRHDT, CDR2 FYEKMQ (reference sequence). The CDR3 runs 13 residues. V lost 5 bases and J 4 bases, leaving 11 bases between the germline ends. The CDR3: CASSPFGSYGYTF. The CDR3 DNA is TGTGCCAGCAGCCCGTTCGGGTCCTATGGCTACACCTTC.

V usage is TRBV12-3 or TRBV12-4 and J usage is TRBJ2-1; 14 bases map to TRBD2. With V trimmed by 4 bases and J by 7 bases, 12 bases remained unmatched. This CDR3 region has 18 residues. The DNA of the CDR3 is TGTGCCAGCAGTTCCCGACTAGCGGGAGGGCCCCGGGGTAATGAGCAGTTCTTC. Translation gives CASSSRLAGGPRGNEQFF.